Below, one TCR beta chain is given with its context. The CDR3 covers 14 residues. Per germline, CDR1 LNHDA and CDR2 SQIVND (reference sequence). V lost 2 bases and J 4 bases, leaving 11 bases between the germline ends. Only in-frame clones appear in the TCRdb table, and some are missing; sequencing was by immunoSEQ multiplex PCR. The table lists around 14,000 clones, almost 85% of them singletons. The sample comes from a study of technical replicates of blood from a handful of donors. The rearrangement joins TRBV19 to TRBJ1-1, with unresolved D. This receptor was taken from a human donor in good health. The specimen sequenced was PBMCs. CDR3 nucleotides: TGTGCCAGTAGTATATCCCAGCGGGGCACTGAAGCTTTCTTT. It codes for CASSISQRGTEAFF.